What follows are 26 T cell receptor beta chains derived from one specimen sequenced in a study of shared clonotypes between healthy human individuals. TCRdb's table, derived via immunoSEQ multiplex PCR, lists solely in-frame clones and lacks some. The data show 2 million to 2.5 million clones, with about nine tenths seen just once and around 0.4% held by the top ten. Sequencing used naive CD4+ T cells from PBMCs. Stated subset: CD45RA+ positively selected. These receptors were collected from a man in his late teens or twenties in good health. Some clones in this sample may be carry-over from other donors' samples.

The CDR3, as DNA: TGTGCCAGCAGCCCCGACCGGGACGGAAATCAGCCCCAGCATTTT. Translating gives CASSPDRDGNQPQHF. The rearrangement links TRBV7-2 to TRBJ1-5; D possibly corresponds to TRBD1 (5 bases). Trimming removed 5 bases from V and 4 bases from J, with 15 bases in between. The germline CDR1 and CDR2 sequences are SGHTA and FQGNSA. The CDR3 contains 15 residues.

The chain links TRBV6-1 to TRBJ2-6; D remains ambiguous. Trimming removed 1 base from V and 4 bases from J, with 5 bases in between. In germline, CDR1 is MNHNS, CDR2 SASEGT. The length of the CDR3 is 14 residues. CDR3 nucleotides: TGTGCCAGCAGTGAAGGGGAAGGGGCCAACGTCCTGACTTTC. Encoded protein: CASSEGEGANVLTF.

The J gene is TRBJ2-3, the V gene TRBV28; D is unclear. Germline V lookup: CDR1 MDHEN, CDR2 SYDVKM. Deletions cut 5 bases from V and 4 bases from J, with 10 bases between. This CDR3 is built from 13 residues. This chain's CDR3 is CASSKTRADTQYF. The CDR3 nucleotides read TGTGCCAGCAGTAAAACAAGAGCAGATACGCAGTATTTT.

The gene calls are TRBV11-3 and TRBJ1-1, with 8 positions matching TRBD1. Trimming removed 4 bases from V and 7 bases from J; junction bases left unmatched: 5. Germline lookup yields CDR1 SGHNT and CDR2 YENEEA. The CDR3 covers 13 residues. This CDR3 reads CASSSGTGLEAFF. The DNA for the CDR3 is TGTGCCAGCAGCTCCGGGACAGGCCTTGAAGCTTTCTTT.

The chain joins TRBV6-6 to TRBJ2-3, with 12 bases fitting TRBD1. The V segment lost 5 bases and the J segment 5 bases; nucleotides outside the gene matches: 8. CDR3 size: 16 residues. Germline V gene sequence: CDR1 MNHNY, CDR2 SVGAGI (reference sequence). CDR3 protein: CASSRGTGGMGDTQYF. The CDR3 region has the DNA TGTGCCAGCAGTCGGGGGACAGGGGGCATGGGAGATACGCAGTATTTT.

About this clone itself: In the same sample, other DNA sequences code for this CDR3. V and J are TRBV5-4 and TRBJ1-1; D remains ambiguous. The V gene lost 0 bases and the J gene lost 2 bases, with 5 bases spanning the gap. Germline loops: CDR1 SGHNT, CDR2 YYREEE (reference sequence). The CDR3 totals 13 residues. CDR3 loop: CASSLARNTEAFF. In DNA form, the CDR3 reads TGTGCCAGCAGCTTGGCCCGAAACACTGAAGCTTTCTTT.

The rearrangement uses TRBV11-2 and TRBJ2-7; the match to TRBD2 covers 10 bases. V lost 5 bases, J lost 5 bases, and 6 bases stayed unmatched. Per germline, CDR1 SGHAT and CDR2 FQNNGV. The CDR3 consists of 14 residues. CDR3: CASSGLTSGNEQYF. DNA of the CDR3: TGTGCCAGCAGCGGACTTACTAGCGGGAACGAGCAGTACTTC.

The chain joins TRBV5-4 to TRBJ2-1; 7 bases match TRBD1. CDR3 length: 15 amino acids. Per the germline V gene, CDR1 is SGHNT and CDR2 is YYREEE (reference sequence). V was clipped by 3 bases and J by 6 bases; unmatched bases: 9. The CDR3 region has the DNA TGTGCCAGCAGCTCCAAGGGACAGATGGTCAATGAGCAGTTCTTC. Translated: CASSSKGQMVNEQFF. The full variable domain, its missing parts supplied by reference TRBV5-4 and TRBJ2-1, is ETGVTQSPTHLIKTRGQQVTLRCSSQSGHNTVSWYQQALGQGPQFIFQYYREEENGRGNFPPRFSGLQFPNYSSELNVNALELDDSALYLCASSSKGQMVNEQFFGPGTRLTVL.

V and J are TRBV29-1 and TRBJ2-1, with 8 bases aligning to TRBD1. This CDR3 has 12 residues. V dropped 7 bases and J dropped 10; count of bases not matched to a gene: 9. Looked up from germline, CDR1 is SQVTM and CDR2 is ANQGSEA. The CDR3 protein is CSASTGVGEQFF. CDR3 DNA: TGCAGCGCATCGACAGGGGTGGGGGAGCAGTTCTTC.

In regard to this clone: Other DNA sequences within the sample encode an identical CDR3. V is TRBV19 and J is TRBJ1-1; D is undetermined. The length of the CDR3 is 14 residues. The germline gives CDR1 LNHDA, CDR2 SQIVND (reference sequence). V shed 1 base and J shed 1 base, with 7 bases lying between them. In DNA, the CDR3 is TGTGCCAGTAGTATAGTATCGAGGAACACTGAAGCTTTCTTT. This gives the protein CASSIVSRNTEAFF.

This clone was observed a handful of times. DNA of the CDR3: TGTGCCAGGCTCTCTAGCGTACCAGGGAGGAACAACACCGGGGAGCTGTTTTTT. Translating it yields CARLSSVPGRNNTGELFF. This chain uses TRBV19 with TRBJ2-2, with D perhaps TRBD2 (6 bases). Trimming pared 9 bases from V and 2 bases from J, leaving 25 bases between. Germline lookup yields CDR1 LNHDA and CDR2 SQIVND (reference sequence). The CDR3 contains 18 residues.

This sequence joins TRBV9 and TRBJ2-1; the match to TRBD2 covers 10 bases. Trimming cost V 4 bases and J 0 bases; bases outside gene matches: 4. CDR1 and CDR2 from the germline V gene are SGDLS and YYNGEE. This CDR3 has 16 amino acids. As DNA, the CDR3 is TGTGCCAGCAGCCGACTAGCGGGCATCTCCTACAATGAGCAGTTCTTC. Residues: CASSRLAGISYNEQFF.

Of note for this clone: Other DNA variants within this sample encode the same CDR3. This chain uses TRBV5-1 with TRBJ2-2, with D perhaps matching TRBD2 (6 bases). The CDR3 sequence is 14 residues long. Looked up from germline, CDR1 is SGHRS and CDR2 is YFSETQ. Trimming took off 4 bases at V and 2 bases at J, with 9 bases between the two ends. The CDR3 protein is CASSPGLNTGELFF. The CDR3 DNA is TGCGCCAGCAGCCCGGGACTCAACACCGGGGAGCTGTTTTTT.

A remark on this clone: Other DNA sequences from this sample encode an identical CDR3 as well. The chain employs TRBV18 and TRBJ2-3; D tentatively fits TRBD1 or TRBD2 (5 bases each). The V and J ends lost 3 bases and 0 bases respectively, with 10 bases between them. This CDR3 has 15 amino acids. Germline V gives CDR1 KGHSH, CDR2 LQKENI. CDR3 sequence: CASSPPGRSTDTQYF. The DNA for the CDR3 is TGTGCCAGCTCACCCCCGGGACGGAGCACAGATACGCAGTATTTT.

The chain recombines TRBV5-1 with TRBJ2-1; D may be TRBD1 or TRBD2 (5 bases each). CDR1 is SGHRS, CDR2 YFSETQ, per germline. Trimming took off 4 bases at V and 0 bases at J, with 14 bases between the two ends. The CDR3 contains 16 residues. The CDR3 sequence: CASSPSAGGSYNEQFF. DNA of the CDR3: TGCGCCAGCAGCCCATCAGCTGGGGGCTCCTACAATGAGCAGTTCTTC. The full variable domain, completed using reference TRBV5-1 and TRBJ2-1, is KAGVTQTPRYLIKTRGQQVTLSCSPISGHRSVSWYQQTPGQGLQFLFEYFSETQRNKGNFPGRFSGRQFSNSRSEMNVSTLELGDSALYLCASSPSAGGSYNEQFFGPGTRLTVL.

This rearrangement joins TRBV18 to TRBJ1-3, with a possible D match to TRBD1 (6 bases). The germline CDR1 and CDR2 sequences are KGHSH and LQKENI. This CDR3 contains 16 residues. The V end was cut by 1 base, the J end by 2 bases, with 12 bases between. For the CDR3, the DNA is TGTGCCAGCTCACCACTGGGAACAGGGACTGGAAACACCATATATTTT. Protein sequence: CASSPLGTGTGNTIYF.

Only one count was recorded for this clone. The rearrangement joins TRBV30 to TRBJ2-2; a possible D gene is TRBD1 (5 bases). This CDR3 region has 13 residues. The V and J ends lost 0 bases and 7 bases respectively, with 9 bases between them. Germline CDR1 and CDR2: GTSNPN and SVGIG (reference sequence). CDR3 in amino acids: CAWSVPGNGELFF. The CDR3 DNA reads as TGTGCCTGGAGTGTACCAGGGAACGGGGAGCTGTTTTTT.

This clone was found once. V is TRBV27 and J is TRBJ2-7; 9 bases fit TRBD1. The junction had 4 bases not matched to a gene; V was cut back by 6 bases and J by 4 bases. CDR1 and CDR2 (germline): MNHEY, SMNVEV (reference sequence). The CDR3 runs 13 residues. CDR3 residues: CASSRDRVYEQYF. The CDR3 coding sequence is TGTGCCAGCAGCCGGGACAGGGTTTACGAGCAGTACTTC.

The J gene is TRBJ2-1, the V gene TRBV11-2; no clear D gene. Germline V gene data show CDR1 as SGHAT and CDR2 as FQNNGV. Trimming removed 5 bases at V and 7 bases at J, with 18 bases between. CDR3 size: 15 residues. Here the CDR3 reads CASSPRRLPPNEQFF. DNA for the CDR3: TGTGCCAGCAGCCCCCGGCGGCTACCACCAAATGAGCAGTTCTTC.

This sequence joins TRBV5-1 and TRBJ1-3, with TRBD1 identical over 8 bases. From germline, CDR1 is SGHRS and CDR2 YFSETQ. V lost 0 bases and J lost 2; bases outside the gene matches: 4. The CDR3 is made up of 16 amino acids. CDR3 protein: CASSLDQTGAGNTIYF. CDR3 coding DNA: TGCGCCAGCAGCTTGGACCAGACAGGGGCTGGAAACACCATATATTTT.

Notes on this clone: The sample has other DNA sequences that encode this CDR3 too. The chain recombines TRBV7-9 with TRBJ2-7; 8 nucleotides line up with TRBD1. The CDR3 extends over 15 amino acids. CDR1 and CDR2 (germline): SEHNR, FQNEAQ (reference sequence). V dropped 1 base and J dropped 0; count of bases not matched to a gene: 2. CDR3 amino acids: CASSLGTGSSYEQYF. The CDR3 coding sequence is TGTGCCAGCAGCTTAGGGACAGGGTCCTCCTACGAGCAGTACTTC.

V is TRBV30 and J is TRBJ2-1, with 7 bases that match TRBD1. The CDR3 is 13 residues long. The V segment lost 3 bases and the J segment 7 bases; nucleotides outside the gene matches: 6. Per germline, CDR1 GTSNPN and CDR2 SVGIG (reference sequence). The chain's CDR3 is CAWSPRQGNEQFF. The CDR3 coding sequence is TGTGCCTGGAGCCCGAGACAGGGTAATGAGCAGTTCTTC.

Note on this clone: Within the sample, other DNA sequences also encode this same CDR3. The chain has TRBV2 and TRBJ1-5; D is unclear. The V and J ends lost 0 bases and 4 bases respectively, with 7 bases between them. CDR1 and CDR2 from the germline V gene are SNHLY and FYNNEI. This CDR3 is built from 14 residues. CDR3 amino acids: CASSEAPGNQPQHF. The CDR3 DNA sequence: TGTGCCAGCAGTGAAGCGCCGGGTAATCAGCCCCAGCATTTT.

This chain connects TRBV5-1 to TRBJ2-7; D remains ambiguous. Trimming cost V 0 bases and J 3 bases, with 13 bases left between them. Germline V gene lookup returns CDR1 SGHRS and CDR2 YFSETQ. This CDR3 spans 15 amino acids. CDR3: CASSLAGPTFYEQYF. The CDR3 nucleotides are TGCGCCAGCAGCTTGGCCGGACCTACTTTCTACGAGCAGTACTTC.

CDR3 sequence: CASTHGSGYYGYTF. In DNA form, the CDR3 reads TGTGCCAGTACCCACGGGAGCGGGTACTATGGCTACACCTTC. The chain links TRBV19 to TRBJ1-2; D gene unclear. The germline gives CDR1 LNHDA, CDR2 SQIVND (reference sequence). V gave up 7 bases and J gave up 3 bases, with 15 bases separating them. The CDR3 runs 14 residues.

The CDR3 is CASSLDSNEDYGYTF. CDR3 DNA sequence: TGCGCCAGCAGCTTGGACTCAAACGAGGACTATGGCTACACCTTC. The chain has TRBV5-1 and TRBJ1-2; D unclear. This CDR3 is 15 amino acids long. Trimming removed 0 bases at V and 3 bases at J, with 12 bases between. Germline V gene data show CDR1 as SGHRS and CDR2 as YFSETQ.